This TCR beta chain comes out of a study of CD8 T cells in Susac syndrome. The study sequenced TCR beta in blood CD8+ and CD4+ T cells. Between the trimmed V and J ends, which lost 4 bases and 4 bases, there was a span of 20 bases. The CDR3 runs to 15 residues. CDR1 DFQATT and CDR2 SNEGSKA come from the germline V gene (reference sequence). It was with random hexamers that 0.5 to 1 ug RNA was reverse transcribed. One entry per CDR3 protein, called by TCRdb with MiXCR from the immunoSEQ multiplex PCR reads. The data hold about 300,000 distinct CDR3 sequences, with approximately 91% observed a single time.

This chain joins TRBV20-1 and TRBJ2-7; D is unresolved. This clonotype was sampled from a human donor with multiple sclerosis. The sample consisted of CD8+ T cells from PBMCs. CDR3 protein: CSATAAANEFYEQYF. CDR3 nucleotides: TGCAGTGCTACGGCGGCGGCAAACGAATTTTACGAGCAGTACTTC.